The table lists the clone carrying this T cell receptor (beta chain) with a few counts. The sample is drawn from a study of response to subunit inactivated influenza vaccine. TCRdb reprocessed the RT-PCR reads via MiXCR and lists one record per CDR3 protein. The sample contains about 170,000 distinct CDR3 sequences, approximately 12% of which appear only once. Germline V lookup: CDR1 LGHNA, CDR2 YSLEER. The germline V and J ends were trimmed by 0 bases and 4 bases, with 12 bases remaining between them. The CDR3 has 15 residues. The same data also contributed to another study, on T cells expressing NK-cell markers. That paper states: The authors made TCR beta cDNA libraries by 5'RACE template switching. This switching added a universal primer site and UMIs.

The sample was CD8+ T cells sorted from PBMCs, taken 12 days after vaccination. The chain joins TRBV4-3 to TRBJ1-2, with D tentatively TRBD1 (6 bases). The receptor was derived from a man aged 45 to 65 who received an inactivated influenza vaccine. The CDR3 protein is CASSQDQGTGYGYTF. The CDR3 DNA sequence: TGCGCCAGCAGCCAAGATCAGGGGACCGGCTATGGCTACACCTTC.